These 32 T cell receptor beta chains originate from one sample sequenced in a study of cytomegalovirus exposure and HLA in healthy donors. A multiplex PCR was run with 60 Vbeta primers and 13 Jbeta primers. Only in-frame clones appear in the TCRdb table, and some are missing; sequencing was by immunoSEQ multiplex PCR. The table lists about 170,000 clones, about three quarters of them singletons, with about 1.6% in the top ten. Sequencing was performed on PBMCs. These receptors all come from a girl aged 10-17 years in good health and CMV-seronegative.

The rearrangement uses TRBV19 and TRBJ1-1; 8 bases map to TRBD1. The J segment lost 5 bases and the V segment lost 2 bases, leaving 13 bases of the junction unmatched. Germline CDR1 reads LNHDA; CDR2 reads SQIVND (reference sequence). CDR3 size: 17 residues. CDR3 amino acids: CASSIWTGSLRRTEAFF. The CDR3 bases are TGTGCCAGTAGTATATGGACAGGGAGTCTCCGGAGGACTGAAGCTTTCTTT. Combining the CDR3 with reference TRBV19 and TRBJ1-1 gives the whole variable domain DGGITQSPKYLFRKEGQNVTLSCEQNLNHDAMYWYRQDPGQGLRLIYYSQIVNDFQKGDIAEGYSVSREKKESFPLTVTSAQKNPTAFYLCASSIWTGSLRRTEAFFGQGTRLTVV.

The chain has TRBV5-6 and TRBJ1-3; D uncertain. The CDR3 spans 13 residues. Trimming cost V 1 base and J 3 bases, with 5 bases left between them. Germline V gives CDR1 SGHDT, CDR2 YYEEEE. CDR3 region: CASSLSGGNTIYF. The CDR3 coding sequence is TGTGCCAGCAGCTTGTCCGGTGGAAACACCATATATTTT. Full variable domain (outside the CDR3, taken from reference TRBV5-6 and TRBJ1-3): DAGVTQSPTHLIKTRGQQVTLRCSPKSGHDTVSWYQQALGQGPQFIFQYYEEEERQRGNFPDRFSGHQFPNYSSELNVNALLLGDSALYLCASSLSGGNTIYFGEGSWLTVV.

For this clone: Distinct nucleotide sequences in the sample also encode this CDR3. The gene calls are TRBV6-5 and TRBJ1-4, with D possibly matching TRBD1 (5 bases). Per germline, CDR1 MNHEY and CDR2 SVGAGI. This CDR3 region has 14 residues. V was cut by 6 bases and J by 3 bases, with 11 bases left in between. The CDR3 region has the DNA TGTGCCAGCAGCTACGGGGCAGCTAATGAAAAACTGTTTTTT. It translates to CASSYGAANEKLFF.

The chain recombines TRBV19 with TRBJ2-1; TRBD2 matches 8 bases. The germline CDR1 and CDR2 sequences are LNHDA and SQIVND (reference sequence). Losses at the gene ends were 2 bases for V and 10 bases for J; bases not matched to a gene: 4. The CDR3 is made up of 13 amino acids. For the CDR3, the DNA is TGTGCCAGTAGTATACTAGCGGGTGGCGAGCAGTTCTTC. Residues: CASSILAGGEQFF.

The chain uses TRBV19 and TRBJ1-5, with 7 bases aligning to TRBD1. V trimming: 7 bases; J trimming: 3 bases; junction bases outside the gene matches: 6. CDR1 and CDR2 from the germline V gene are LNHDA and SQIVND (reference sequence). This CDR3 has 14 amino acids. The CDR3 nucleotides read TGTGCCAGTACCGATGGACAGGACAATCAGCCCCAGCATTTT. Its protein product is CASTDGQDNQPQHF.

The genes are TRBV29-1 and TRBJ2-3; 7 nucleotides agree with TRBD2. Losses at the gene ends were 7 bases for V and 10 bases for J; bases not matched to a gene: 26. Germline V CDR1 and CDR2: SQVTM, ANQGSEA. The CDR3 length is 17 residues. The CDR3 is CSAQTTGLRDPRYAQYF. The CDR3 coding sequence is TGCAGCGCTCAGACAACGGGACTAAGGGATCCCAGATACGCGCAGTATTTT.

This clone was detected only a few times. At one of its ends the junction is not consistent with the germline gene, which may arise from a read error. The chain couples TRBV19 to TRBJ2-1, with 7 bases lining up with TRBD1. CDR1 LNHDA and CDR2 SQIVND come from the germline V gene (reference sequence). The CDR3 runs to 13 residues. For the CDR3, the DNA is TGTGCCAGTAGTATCAACAGGGCAGGGGGAAGGCTCTTC. Protein: CASSINRAGGRLF.

The chain combines TRBV15 with TRBJ2-1; no firm D call. The CDR3 covers 12 residues. Germline-derived CDR1 and CDR2 are LNHNV and YYDKDF (reference sequence). The V end was cut by 0 bases, the J end by 7 bases, with 4 bases between. CDR3 loop: CATSRDPNEQFF. The CDR3 region has the DNA TGTGCCACCAGCAGAGATCCAAATGAGCAGTTCTTC. Looking up the rest from reference TRBV15 and TRBJ2-1 gives the full variable domain: DAMVIQNPRYQVTQFGKPVTLSCSQTLNHNVMYWYQQKSSQAPKLLFHYYDKDFNNEADTPDNFQSRRPNTSFCFLDIRSPGLGDTAMYLCATSRDPNEQFFGPGTRLTVL.

This sequence joins TRBV7-6 and TRBJ1-3; no clear D gene. V was pared by 5 bases and J by 2 bases, with 7 bases between. Germline V gene lookup returns CDR1 SGHVS and CDR2 FNYEAQ. The CDR3 is made up of 13 amino acids. The CDR3: CASSPSAGNTIYF. DNA of the CDR3: TGTGCCAGCAGCCCATCGGCTGGAAACACCATATATTTT.

The rearrangement joins TRBV2 to TRBJ1-3; no clear D gene. Germline lookup yields CDR1 SNHLY and CDR2 FYNNEI. The CDR3 contains 15 residues. V dropped 2 bases and J dropped 4 bases, with 12 bases sitting between them. CDR3 region: CASSERQRNGNTIYF. CDR3 in DNA: TGTGCCAGCAGTGAAAGGCAGCGAAACGGAAACACCATATATTTT.

The rearrangement links TRBV29-1 to TRBJ2-2; D ambiguous. Per germline, CDR1 SQVTM and CDR2 ANQGSEA. V gave up 6 bases and J gave up 6 bases, with 8 bases separating them. CDR3 length equals 11 residues. The chain's CDR3 is CSVVGAGELFF. The DNA of the CDR3 is TGCAGCGTCGTAGGAGCCGGGGAGCTGTTTTTT.

The chain has TRBV4-2 and TRBJ1-3; 10 nucleotides line up with TRBD1. Germline V lookup: CDR1 LGHNA, CDR2 YNFKEQ. V shed 4 bases, J shed 1 base, and the junction held 4 bases outside the gene matches. The CDR3 length is 16 residues. CDR3 sequence reads: CASSPGTGESGNTIYF. The CDR3 nucleotides are TGTGCCAGCAGCCCCGGGACAGGGGAGTCTGGAAACACCATATATTTT.

This chain connects TRBV27 to TRBJ1-2; the match to TRBD1 covers 7 bases. With 7 bases clipped from V and 9 bases from J, the junction kept 8 bases outside the gene matches. This CDR3 spans 12 amino acids. CDR1 and CDR2 from the germline V gene are MNHEY and SMNVEV (reference sequence). In nucleotides, the CDR3 is TGTGCCAGCACAACAGGGGACCTTAGCTACACCTTC. Translated: CASTTGDLSYTF.

V is TRBV7-6 and J is TRBJ2-7, with 10 bases aligning to TRBD1. The CDR3 is made up of 13 amino acids. The trim removed 4 bases at V and 5 bases at J, leaving 2 bases unmatched. Germline CDR1 and CDR2: SGHVS and FNYEAQ. DNA for the CDR3: TGTGCCAGCAGCTATGGACAGGGGGACGAGCAGTACTTC. It encodes CASSYGQGDEQYF.

This clone was observed a handful of times. V is TRBV5-1 and J is TRBJ1-1, with D unresolved. V gave up 4 bases and J gave up 2 bases, with 15 bases separating them. Germline V gene sequence: CDR1 SGHRS, CDR2 YFSETQ. The CDR3 has 15 residues. DNA for the CDR3: TGCGCCAGCAGCCTCTCGTCGGAGCTTAACACTGAAGCTTTCTTT. The encoded protein is CASSLSSELNTEAFF.

The chain links TRBV5-1 to TRBJ1-2, with D perhaps matching TRBD1 (6 bases). The CDR3 totals 14 residues. CDR1 is SGHRS and CDR2 is YFSETQ in the germline V gene. V gave up 7 bases and J gave up 6 bases, with 19 bases separating them. The CDR3 sequence: CASRRPGDGNGYTF. Written as DNA, the CDR3 is TGCGCCAGCCGTCGGCCAGGGGATGGCAATGGCTACACCTTC.

The V and J genes are TRBV6-1 and TRBJ2-5, with 9 nucleotides matching TRBD1. The junction had 4 bases not matched to a gene; V was cut back by 6 bases and J by 2 bases. Germline V gives CDR1 MNHNS, CDR2 SASEGT. This CDR3 contains 14 residues. The CDR3 nucleotides read TGTGCCAGCAGGGGACAGGGTTGGCAAGAGACCCAGTACTTC. This translates into CASRGQGWQETQYF.

This clone was seen only a few times. The V and J genes are TRBV4-1 and TRBJ2-7; 8 bases agree with TRBD1. V shed 0 bases and J 6 bases; nucleotides not matched to a gene: 1. Germline CDR1 is MGHRA and CDR2 is YSYEKL. This CDR3 spans 13 amino acids. CDR3 nucleotides: TGCGCCAGCAGCCAAGACAGGGGGCGCGAGCAGTACTTC. Amino acid sequence: CASSQDRGREQYF.

This clone was observed a few times. The CDR3 bases are TGTGCCAGCAGCCCCACACCGGGACACAGCTCCTACAATGAGCAGTTCTTC. Translated: CASSPTPGHSSYNEQFF. The chain couples TRBV9 to TRBJ2-1; weak D call: TRBD1 (6 bases). CDR1 SGDLS and CDR2 YYNGEE come from the germline V gene. Between the trimmed V and J ends, which lost 4 bases and 0 bases, there was a span of 17 bases. There are 17 residues in the CDR3.

The V and J genes are TRBV29-1 and TRBJ1-2, with 7 nucleotides matching TRBD1. CDR1 SQVTM and CDR2 ANQGSEA come from the germline V gene. This CDR3 comprises 13 residues. The V gene end was trimmed by 7 bases and the J gene end by 10 bases; junction bases not matched to a gene: 15. The CDR3, as DNA: TGCAGCGCCCGACCCCAGCCCGGACAGGACTACACCTTC. Encoded protein: CSARPQPGQDYTF.

The chain is built from TRBV9 and TRBJ1-1; D unclear. Per germline, CDR1 SGDLS and CDR2 YYNGEE. The CDR3 runs 15 residues. The V end was cut by 0 bases, the J end by 0 bases, with 9 bases between. CDR3 sequence: CASSVGGRLNTEAFF. In DNA, the CDR3 is TGTGCCAGCAGCGTAGGTGGGAGGTTGAACACTGAAGCTTTCTTT.

J is TRBJ2-3 and V is TRBV5-1; maybe TRBD1 (6 bases). The CDR3 consists of 18 residues. V lost 0 bases to trimming and J lost 1 base, with 18 bases between them. Germline V CDR1 and CDR2: SGHRS, YFSETQ. CDR3 sequence: CASSLVQPGQLGTDTQYF. CDR3 sequence (DNA): TGCGCCAGCAGCTTGGTCCAGCCTGGACAGTTGGGCACAGATACGCAGTATTTT.

The V gene is TRBV5-1, the J gene TRBJ2-3; tentative D call: TRBD1 (6 bases). The CDR3 sequence is 15 residues long. V shed 4 bases and J shed 5 bases, with 17 bases lying between them. Germline loops: CDR1 SGHRS, CDR2 YFSETQ. Written as DNA, the CDR3 is TGCGCCAGCAGCCCCCCGAGGACAGATGGAGATACGCAGTATTTT. Protein sequence: CASSPPRTDGDTQYF.

J is TRBJ1-2 and V is TRBV5-4; D not resolved. The CDR3 consists of 14 residues. Germline V gene data show CDR1 as SGHNT and CDR2 as YYREEE (reference sequence). Trimming stripped 4 bases from V and 2 bases from J, with 12 bases between. DNA of the CDR3: TGTGCCAGCAGCCCTAGTGGGTCAAACTATGGCTACACCTTC. Its translation: CASSPSGSNYGYTF. The full variable domain, rest sourced from reference TRBV5-4 and TRBJ1-2, is ETGVTQSPTHLIKTRGQQVTLRCSSQSGHNTVSWYQQALGQGPQFIFQYYREEENGRGNFPPRFSGLQFPNYSSELNVNALELDDSALYLCASSPSGSNYGYTFGSGTRLTVV.

The CDR3 region has the DNA TGTGCCACCAGCTCCCCAAATCAGCCCCAGCATTTT. Amino acid sequence: CATSSPNQPQHF. The rearrangement joins TRBV15 to TRBJ1-5, with D hard to call. CDR3 length: 12 residues. Germline V gene sequence: CDR1 LNHNV, CDR2 YYDKDF (reference sequence). Trimming pared 5 bases from V and 4 bases from J, leaving 6 bases between.

The V gene is TRBV5-3, the J gene TRBJ2-1; tentatively, D is TRBD2 (5 bases). TRBV5-3 is placed among ORFs of uncertain function. The CDR3 loop spans 16 amino acids. V lost 1 base, J lost 2 bases, and 13 bases lay in between. In nucleotides, the CDR3 is TGTGCCAGAAGCTTGCTTCGCTCCGGGGCCTACAATGAGCAGTTCTTC. It is translated as CARSLLRSGAYNEQFF.

Concerning this clone: An end of the junction does not agree with germline; a read error may underlie this. The chain joins TRBV6-5 to TRBJ2-7; possible D gene TRBD1, 5 bases. This CDR3 is built from 15 residues. Germline CDR1 and CDR2: MNHEY and SVGAGI. For the CDR3, the DNA is TGTGCCAGCAGTCAATCCGCTGCAGGGAACTACGCGCAGTACTTC. Encoded protein: CASSQSAAGNYAQYF.

This chain connects TRBV25-1 to TRBJ2-7; the D is unclear. The CDR3 spans 13 residues. CDR1 and CDR2 (germline): MGHDK, SYGVNS. V lost 7 bases to trimming and J lost 2 bases, with 12 bases between them. CDR3 in amino acids: CASTAESPYEQYF. In DNA, the CDR3 is TGTGCCAGCACGGCGGAATCCCCCTACGAGCAGTACTTC.

This chain links TRBV6-6 with TRBJ2-1, with 7 bases matching TRBD1. This CDR3 region has 13 residues. Trimming took 5 bases from V and 8 from J; bases not matched to a gene: 6. CDR1 is MNHNY, CDR2 SVGAGI, per germline (reference sequence). CDR3 amino acids: CASSKQGWDEQFF. CDR3 bases: TGTGCCAGCAGTAAACAGGGGTGGGATGAGCAGTTCTTC.

The rearrangement uses TRBV5-4 and TRBJ2-1, with 11 bases identical to TRBD2. Germline V CDR1 and CDR2: SGHNT, YYREEE (reference sequence). V was pared by 2 bases and J by 1 base, with 8 bases of the junction left unmatched. The length of the CDR3 is 18 residues. As DNA, the CDR3 is TGTGCCAGCAGCTTAGGGCTAGCGGGGGGATGGTCCTACAATGAGCAGTTCTTC. This codes for CASSLGLAGGWSYNEQFF.

The chain is built from TRBV6-6 and TRBJ1-1, with D tentatively TRBD1 (6 bases). In germline, CDR1 is MNHNY, CDR2 SVGAGI (reference sequence). The CDR3 has 14 amino acids. Trimming shortened V by 6 bases and J by 0 bases, and 11 bases separated the two germline ends. Written as DNA, the CDR3 is TGTGCCAGCAGACCCCAGGGGATGAACACTGAAGCTTTCTTT. It codes for CASRPQGMNTEAFF.

The rearrangement links TRBV11-3 to TRBJ2-2, with D uncertain. The CDR3 has 14 residues. The germline V and J ends were trimmed by 2 bases and 7 bases, with 11 bases remaining between them. Germline CDR1 is SGHNT and CDR2 is YENEEA. The CDR3 is CASSLTTAGGELFF. The CDR3 DNA reads TGTGCCAGCAGCTTAACCACCGCCGGCGGGGAGCTGTTTTTT.